This entry describes one TCR beta chain. PCR was performed using 60 Vbeta and 13 Jbeta primers. Sequencing was performed with immunoSEQ multiplex PCR; in TCRdb, only in-frame clones are kept and a portion is missing. The data hold 50,000 or so clones, with approximately 81% observed a single time. These data belong to a study of cytomegalovirus exposure and HLA in healthy donors. The sequence was obtained from a woman between 18 and 29 years old in good health and CMV-seronegative. Specimen: PBMCs.

The CDR3: CASSPQGGEQETQYF. As DNA, the CDR3 is TGTGCCAGCTCACCCCAGGGAGGCGAGCAAGAGACCCAGTACTTC. This rearrangement joins TRBV18 to TRBJ2-5, with D perhaps matching TRBD2 (6 bases). The CDR3 covers 15 residues. Germline V lookup: CDR1 KGHSH, CDR2 LQKENI. Trimming stripped 3 bases from V and 2 bases from J, with 13 bases between.